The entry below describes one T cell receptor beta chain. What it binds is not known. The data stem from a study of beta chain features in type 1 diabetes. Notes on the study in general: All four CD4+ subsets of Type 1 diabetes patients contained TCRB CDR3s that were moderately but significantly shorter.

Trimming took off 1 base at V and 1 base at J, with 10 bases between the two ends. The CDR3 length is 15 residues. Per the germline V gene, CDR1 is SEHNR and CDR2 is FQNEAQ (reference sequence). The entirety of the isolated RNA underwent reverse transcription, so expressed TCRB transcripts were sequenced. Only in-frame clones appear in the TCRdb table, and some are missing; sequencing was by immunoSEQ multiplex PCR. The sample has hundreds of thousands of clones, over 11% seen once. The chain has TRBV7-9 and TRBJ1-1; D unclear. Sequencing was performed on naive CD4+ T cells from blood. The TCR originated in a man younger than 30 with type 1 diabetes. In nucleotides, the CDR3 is TGTGCCAGCAGCTTAGAGCCGGGGAGGAACACTGAAGCTTTCTTT. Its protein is CASSLEPGRNTEAFF.